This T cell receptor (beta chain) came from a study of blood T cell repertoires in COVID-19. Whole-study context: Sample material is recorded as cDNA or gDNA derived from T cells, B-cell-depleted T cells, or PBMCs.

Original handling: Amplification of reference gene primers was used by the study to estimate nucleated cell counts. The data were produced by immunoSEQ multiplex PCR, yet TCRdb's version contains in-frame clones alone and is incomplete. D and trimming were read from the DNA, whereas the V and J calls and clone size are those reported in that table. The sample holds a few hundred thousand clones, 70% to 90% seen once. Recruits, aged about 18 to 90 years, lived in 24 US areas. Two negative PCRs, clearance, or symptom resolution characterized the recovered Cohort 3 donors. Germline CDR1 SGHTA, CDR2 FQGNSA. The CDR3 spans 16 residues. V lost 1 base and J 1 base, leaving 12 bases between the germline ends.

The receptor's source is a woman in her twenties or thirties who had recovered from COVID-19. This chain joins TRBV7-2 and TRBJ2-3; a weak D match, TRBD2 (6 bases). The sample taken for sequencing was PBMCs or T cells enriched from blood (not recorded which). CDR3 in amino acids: CASSLEGGIGTDTQYF. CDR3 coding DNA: TGTGCCAGCAGCTTAGAAGGAGGGATTGGCACAGATACGCAGTATTTT.